The present entry profiles one T cell receptor beta chain with its context. Its antigen is undetermined. The repertoire was sequenced with immunoSEQ multiplex PCR; TCRdb's copy has only in-frame clones and lacks some. The sample lists more than 150,000 clones; 70% to 90% were seen once. The CDR3 is made up of 12 amino acids. V lost 3 bases and J 7 bases, leaving 12 bases between the germline ends. From germline, CDR1 is DFQATT and CDR2 SNEGSKA (reference sequence). This sample was taken from a study of T cell responses to AZD1222 COVID-19 vaccine. Study results and limitations: The donor group comprised mostly white British people and more females; the analysis possibly underestimated clonal diversity. There were repertoire samples only from the period after the peak T cell response. Only 5 or 6 people who got AZD1222 tested seropositive at baseline.

V gene TRBV20-1 combines with J gene TRBJ1-2; no firm D call. Sequencing was performed on peripheral blood, taken on day 0 of AZD1222 vaccination. The receptor was derived from an adult in good health. The CDR3 is CSASSAGVGYTF. CDR3 bases: TGCAGTGCTAGTTCGGCAGGCGTTGGCTACACCTTC.